These T cell receptor beta chains were read from a single sample in a study of cytomegalovirus exposure and HLA in healthy donors. Profiling relied on immunoSEQ multiplex PCR, and the TCRdb table lists in-frame clones only, not all of them. This table has about 170,000 clones, roughly nine tenths appearing once. Sequenced material: PBMCs. The receptors were sampled from a woman aged 30 to 39 in good health and CMV-seronegative. The CDR3 runs from the conserved cysteine through the conserved F or W. A D gene is named only where the DNA matches it firmly. Clone size is given for some rows only: seen once, a few or many times, or a class if the clone is expanded.

TRBV7-2	.	TRBJ2-7	TRBD1	CASSEGGGAVYEQYF	TGTGCCAGCAGCGAAGGGGGCGGAGCCGTCTACGAGCAGTACTTC
TRBV11-2	.	TRBJ2-5	.	CASSFGGEGLWETQYF	TGTGCCAGCAGCTTCGGGGGAGAAGGGCTTTGGGAGACCCAGTACTTC
TRBV28	.	TRBJ1-1	.	CASSARTPFFGAFF	TGTGCCAGCAGCGCCCGGACACCTTTTTTTGGAGCTTTCTTT
TRBV4-3	.	TRBJ1-1	.	CASSRVEGNTEAFF	TGCGCCAGCAGCCGCGTCGAGGGGAACACTGAAGCTTTCTTT
TRBV6-5	.	TRBJ2-3	.	CASSSGGGGTQYF	TGTGCCAGCAGCTCAGGGGGGGGAGGTACGCAGTATTTT
TRBV9	.	TRBJ1-3	.	CASSPTPVSGNTIYF	TGTGCCAGCAGCCCTACACCCGTCAGTGGAAACACCATATATTTT
TRBV7-2	.	TRBJ2-5	.	CASSQTEETQYF	TGTGCCAGCAGCCAGACGGAGGAGACCCAGTACTTC
TRBV28	.	TRBJ1-2	.	CASRGTGNYGYTF	TGTGCCAGCAGGGGTACAGGGAACTATGGCTACACCTTC
TRBV5-6	.	TRBJ2-5	TRBD2	CASSPGLAGDGETQYF	TGTGCCAGCAGCCCGGGACTAGCGGGGGATGGAGAGACCCAGTACTTC
TRBV27	.	TRBJ2-7	.	CASSREGLEQYF	TGTGCCAGCAGCCGAGAGGGACTCGAGCAGTACTTC
TRBV5-6	.	TRBJ1-1	.	CASSLINTEAFF	TGTGCCAGCAGCTTGATCAACACTGAAGCTTTCTTT
TRBV29-1	few	TRBJ1-2	TRBD1	CSVNRGAYGYTF	TGCAGCGTAAACAGGGGTGCCTATGGCTACACCTTC
TRBV9	.	TRBJ1-1	.	CASSVPTGGNTEAFF	TGTGCCAGCAGCGTGCCGACAGGAGGGAACACTGAAGCTTTCTTT
TRBV12-5	.	TRBJ2-7	TRBD1	CASGHGTGAPYEQYF	TGTGCTAGTGGCCACGGGACAGGGGCCCCCTACGAGCAGTACTTC
TRBV27	.	TRBJ1-5	.	CASSFRSGNQPQHF	TGTGCCAGCAGTTTCAGGTCGGGCAATCAGCCCCAGCATTTT
TRBV29-1	few	TRBJ1-2	.	CSVGTLGYGYTF	TGCAGCGTTGGGACCCTTGGCTATGGCTACACCTTC
TRBV13	.	TRBJ2-1	.	CASSQGRSGRSYNEQFF	TGTGCCAGCAGCCAAGGGAGGTCAGGTCGCTCCTACAATGAGCAGTTCTTC
TRBV10-3	.	TRBJ1-1	TRBD1	CAIRLDRGDDTEAFF	TGTGCCATCAGGTTGGACAGGGGCGATGACACTGAAGCTTTCTTT
TRBV6-1	.	TRBJ2-2	TRBD1	CASSGETHRGRVSGELFF	TGTGCCAGCAGTGGGGAGACACACAGGGGGCGCGTTTCCGGGGAGCTGTTTTTT
TRBV7-6	.	TRBJ1-3	.	CASSLEGSSGNTIYF	TGTGCCAGCAGCTTAGAAGGAAGCTCTGGAAACACCATATATTTT
TRBV27	few	TRBJ1-2	.	CASSSGPSLVLTF	TGTGCCAGCAGTTCGGGACCGTCCCTGGTCCTCACCTTC
TRBV18	.	TRBJ2-7	.	CASSRDTEKSEQYF	TGTGCCAGCTCACGGGACACCGAGAAGTCCGAGCAGTACTTC
TRBV12-5	.	TRBJ2-5	.	CASGPQYF	TGTGCTAGTGGTCCTCAGTACTTC
TRBV5-4	few	TRBJ1-3	.	CASSLDRGSGGNTIYF	TGTGCCAGCAGCTTGGATCGGGGGAGTGGAGGAAACACCATATATTTT
TRBV5-1	.	TRBJ1-2	.	CASSLQSVGGYGYTF	TGCGCCAGCAGCTTACAATCGGTTGGGGGCTATGGCTACACCTTC
TRBV4-1	.	TRBJ2-1	.	CASSQDVAGGYNEQFF	TGCGCCAGCAGCCAAGACGTGGCCGGGGGCTACAATGAGCAGTTCTTC
TRBV6-5	.	TRBJ1-2	TRBD1	CASTDRGYGYTF	TGTGCCAGCACCGACAGGGGCTATGGCTACACCTTC
TRBV29-1	.	TRBJ2-1	.	CSVERAGIGNEQFF	TGCAGCGTTGAAAGGGCAGGGATAGGCAATGAGCAGTTCTTC